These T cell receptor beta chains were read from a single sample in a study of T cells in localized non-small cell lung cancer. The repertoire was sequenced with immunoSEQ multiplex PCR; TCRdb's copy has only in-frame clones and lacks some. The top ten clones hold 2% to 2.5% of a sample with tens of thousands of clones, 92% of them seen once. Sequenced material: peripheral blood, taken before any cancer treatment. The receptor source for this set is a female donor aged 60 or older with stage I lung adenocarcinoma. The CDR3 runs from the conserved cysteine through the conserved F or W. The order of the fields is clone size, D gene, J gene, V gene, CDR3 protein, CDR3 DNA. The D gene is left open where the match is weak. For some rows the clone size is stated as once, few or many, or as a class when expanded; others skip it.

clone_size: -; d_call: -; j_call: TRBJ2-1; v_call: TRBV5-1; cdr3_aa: CASSDPRDIYNEQFF; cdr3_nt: TGCGCCAGCAGCGACCCACGGGACATTTACAATGAGCAGTTCTTC
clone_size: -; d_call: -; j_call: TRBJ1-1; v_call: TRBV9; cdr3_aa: CASSVGEGNLNTEAFF; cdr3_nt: TGTGCCAGCAGCGTAGGTGAGGGAAACTTGAACACTGAAGCTTTCTTT
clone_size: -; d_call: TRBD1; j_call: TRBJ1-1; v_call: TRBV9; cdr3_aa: CASSKGRTGAEGAFF; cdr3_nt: TGTGCCAGCAGCAAAGGAAGGACAGGGGCTGAAGGAGCTTTCTTT
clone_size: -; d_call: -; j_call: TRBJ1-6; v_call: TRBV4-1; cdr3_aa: CASSQEALSSYNSPLHF; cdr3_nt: TGCGCCAGCAGCCAAGAGGCCCTGAGCTCCTATAATTCACCCCTCCACTTT
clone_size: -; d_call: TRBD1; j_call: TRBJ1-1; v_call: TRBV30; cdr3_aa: CAWRRQGAMNTEAFF; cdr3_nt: TGTGCCTGGAGAAGACAGGGGGCTATGAACACTGAAGCTTTCTTT
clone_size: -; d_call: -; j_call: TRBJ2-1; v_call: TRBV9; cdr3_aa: CASSVGPSSLYNEQFF; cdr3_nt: TGTGCCAGCAGCGTAGGGCCTTCCTCCCTCTACAATGAGCAGTTCTTC
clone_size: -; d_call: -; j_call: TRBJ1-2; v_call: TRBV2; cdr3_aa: CASSPGDYGYTF; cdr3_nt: TGTGCCAGCAGTCCGGGTGACTATGGCTACACCTTC
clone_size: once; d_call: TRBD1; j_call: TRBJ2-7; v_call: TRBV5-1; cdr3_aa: CASSLDRGPYEQYF; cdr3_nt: TGCGCCAGCAGCTTGGACAGGGGGCCCTACGAGCAGTACTTC
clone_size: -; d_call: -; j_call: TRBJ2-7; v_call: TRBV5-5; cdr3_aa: CASSFMGGYEQYF; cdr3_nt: TGTGCCAGCAGCTTTATGGGGGGCTACGAGCAGTACTTC
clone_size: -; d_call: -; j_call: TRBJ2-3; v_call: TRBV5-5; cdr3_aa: CASSLPGGRADTQYF; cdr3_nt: TGTGCCAGCAGCTTGCCAGGGGGGCGCGCAGATACGCAGTATTTT
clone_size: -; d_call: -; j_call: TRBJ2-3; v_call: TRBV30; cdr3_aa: CAWSALWADTQYF; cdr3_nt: TGTGCCTGGAGTGCCCTTTGGGCAGATACGCAGTATTTT
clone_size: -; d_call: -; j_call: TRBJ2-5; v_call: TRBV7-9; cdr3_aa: CASSRLTSYQETQYF; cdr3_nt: TGTGCCAGCAGCCGTTTGACGAGCTACCAAGAGACCCAGTACTTC
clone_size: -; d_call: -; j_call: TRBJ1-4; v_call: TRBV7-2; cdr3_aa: CASSSIGWKLFF; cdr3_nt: TGTGCCAGCAGCTCCATAGGGTGGAAACTGTTTTTT
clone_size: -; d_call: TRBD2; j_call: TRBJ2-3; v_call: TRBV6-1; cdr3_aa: CASSEDLGLERSDTQYF; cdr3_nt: TGTGCCAGCAGTGAAGATCTAGGACTAGAGAGATCAGATACGCAGTATTTT
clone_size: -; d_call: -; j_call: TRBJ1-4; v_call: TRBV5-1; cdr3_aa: CASSPAAVNEKLFF; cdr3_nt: TGCGCCAGCAGCCCCGCGGCAGTCAATGAAAAACTGTTTTTT
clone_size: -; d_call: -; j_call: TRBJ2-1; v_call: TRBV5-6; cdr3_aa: CASSLGHRADYNEQFF; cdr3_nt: TGTGCCAGCAGCCTGGGCCACAGAGCAGATTACAATGAGCAGTTCTTC
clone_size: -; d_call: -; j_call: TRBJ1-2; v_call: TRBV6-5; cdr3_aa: CASSETYGYTF; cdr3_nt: TGTGCCAGCAGCGAGACTTATGGCTACACCTTC
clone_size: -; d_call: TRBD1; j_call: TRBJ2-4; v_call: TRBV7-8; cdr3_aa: CASSLVTGGGGGRLAKNIQYF; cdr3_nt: TGTGCCAGCAGCTTAGTGACAGGGGGCGGGGGCGGAAGGCTAGCCAAAAACATTCAGTACTTC
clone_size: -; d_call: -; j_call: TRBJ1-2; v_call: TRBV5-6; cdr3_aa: CASSLVGGNSYGYTF; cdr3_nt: TGTGCCAGCAGCTTGGTAGGGGGGAATAGCTATGGCTACACCTTC
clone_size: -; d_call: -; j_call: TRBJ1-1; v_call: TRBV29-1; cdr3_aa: CSVVAGTGTEAFF; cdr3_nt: TGCAGCGTTGTAGCAGGGACGGGAACTGAAGCTTTCTTT
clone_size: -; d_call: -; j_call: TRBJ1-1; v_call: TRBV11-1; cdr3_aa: CASSLLRRIMNTEAFF; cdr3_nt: TGTGCCAGCAGCTTACTCCGGAGAATCATGAACACTGAAGCTTTCTTT
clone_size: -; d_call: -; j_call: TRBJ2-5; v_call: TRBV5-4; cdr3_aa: CASSYNQETQYF; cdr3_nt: TGTGCCAGCAGCTACAACCAAGAGACCCAGTACTTC
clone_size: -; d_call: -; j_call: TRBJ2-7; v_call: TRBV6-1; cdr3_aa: CASSEVEGLGEQYF; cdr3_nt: TGTGCCAGCAGTGAAGTAGAGGGTCTCGGCGAGCAGTACTTC
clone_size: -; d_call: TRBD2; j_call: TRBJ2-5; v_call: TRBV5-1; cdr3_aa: CASSLNGGMETQYF; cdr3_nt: TGCGCCAGCAGCTTGAACGGGGGGATGGAGACCCAGTACTTC
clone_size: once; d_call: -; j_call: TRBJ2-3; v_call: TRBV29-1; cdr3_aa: CSASWRGRLDTQYF; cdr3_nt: TGCAGCGCCTCCTGGAGGGGGCGGCTGGATACGCAGTATTTT
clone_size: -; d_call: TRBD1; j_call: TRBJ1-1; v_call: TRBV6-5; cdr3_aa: CASSHRGNTEAFF; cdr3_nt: TGTGCCAGCAGTCACAGGGGGAACACTGAAGCTTTCTTT
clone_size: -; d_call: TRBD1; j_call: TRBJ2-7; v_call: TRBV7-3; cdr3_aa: CASSASGTGLHEQYF; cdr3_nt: TGTGCCAGCAGCGCAAGTGGGACAGGGCTCCACGAGCAGTACTTC
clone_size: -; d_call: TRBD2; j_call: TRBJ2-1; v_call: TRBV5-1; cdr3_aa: CASRNPSGGNEQFF; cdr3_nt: TGCGCCAGCCGGAACCCTAGCGGGGGCAATGAGCAGTTCTTC
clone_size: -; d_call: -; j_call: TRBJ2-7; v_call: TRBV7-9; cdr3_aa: CASNHQGGEQYF; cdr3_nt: TGTGCCAGCAACCATCAGGGTGGCGAGCAGTACTTC
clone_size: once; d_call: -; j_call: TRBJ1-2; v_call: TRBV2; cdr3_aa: CASRLYGEGYTF; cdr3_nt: TGTGCCAGCAGGTTGTACGGGGAGGGCTACACCTTC
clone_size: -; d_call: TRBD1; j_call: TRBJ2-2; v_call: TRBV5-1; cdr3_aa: CASSSQGANGELFF; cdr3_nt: TGCGCCAGCAGCAGCCAGGGGGCGAACGGGGAGCTGTTTTTT